This entry lists 20 T cell receptor beta chains sequenced from one sample in a study of blood T cells in healthy people across ages. Using a J-beta primer mix together with a sample-barcoded 5' primer, a second PCR was run for roughly 6 to 11 cycles. One entry per CDR3 protein, called by TCRdb with MiXCR from the 5' RACE reads. In the table there are 750,000 or so distinct CDR3 sequences, 20% to 30% of which are singletons. The same data also went into a second study, on T cells of mothers and their children.

Sequencing was carried out using blood. The receptors come from a boy aged 10-17 years in good health.

This clonotype appeared a few times. Relative to the germline gene, one junction end is altered; a read error may explain this. The V and J genes are TRBV20-1 and TRBJ2-7; 12 nucleotides match TRBD1. The CDR3 runs to 15 residues. Germline V gene lookup returns CDR1 DFQATT and CDR2 SNEGSKA (reference sequence). The CDR3 loop reads CSAGTGGILEETQNF. DNA for the CDR3: TGCAGTGCAGGGACAGGGGGCATACTAGAAGAGACCCAGAACTTC.

This chain connects TRBV7-3 to TRBJ2-5; perhaps TRBD2 as D (7 bases). Matching the DNA end better, TRBJ2-1 makes the J call doubtful. The CDR3 is 17 residues long. Germline-derived CDR1 and CDR2 are SGHTA and FQGTGA. CDR3: CASSQGPTGGQDNEQFF. CDR3 in DNA: TGTGCCAGCAGCCAAGGTCCTACCGGGGGGCAAGACAATGAGCAGTTCTTC.

This clonotype occurred a few times. As DNA, the CDR3 is TGTGCCAGCAGTCTTTGGGGGATCGCCTACACCGGGGAGCTGTTTTTT. Translating gives CASSLWGIAYTGELFF. The J gene is TRBJ2-2, the V gene TRBV28; perhaps D is TRBD1 or TRBD2 (5 bases each). Looked up from germline, CDR1 is MDHEN and CDR2 is SYDVKM. This CDR3 is 16 amino acids long. V lost 5 bases and J 3 bases, leaving 16 bases between the germline ends.

V usage is TRBV11-2 and J usage is TRBJ2-4; 8 nucleotides line up with TRBD2. The junction had 17 bases not matched to a gene; V was cut back by 4 bases and J by 3 bases. This CDR3 spans 19 amino acids. The V gene's germline CDR1 is SGHAT and CDR2 FQNNGV. In DNA form, the CDR3 reads TGTGCCAGCAGCTCTTTCCCCATTAGCGGGGAGCTGGTCAAAAACATTCAGTACTTC. This encodes CASSSFPISGELVKNIQYF.

On this clonotype: An end of the junction does not agree with germline; a read error may underlie this. The chain has TRBV6-2 or TRBV6-3 and TRBJ2-7; 8 bases are shared with TRBD1. Looked up from germline, CDR1 is MNHEY and CDR2 is SVGEGT. This CDR3 is 13 amino acids long. The CDR3 DNA reads as TGTGCCAGCAGCCGGACAGGGAGCTACGAGCACTACTTC. It codes for CASSRTGSYEHYF.

The rearrangement joins TRBV5-1 to TRBJ2-2, with 10 bases identical to TRBD2. The CDR3 is made up of 17 amino acids. Germline CDR1 SGHRS, CDR2 YFSETQ. The V and J ends lost 0 bases and 1 base, in that order; junction bases with no gene match: 3. The DNA for the CDR3 is TGCGCCAGCAGCTTGGAGGCTAGCGGGGGGAACACCGGGGAGCTGTTTTTT. As protein: CASSLEASGGNTGELFF.

This clonotype was seen a handful of times. V and J are TRBV4-3 and TRBJ2-7, with 7 bases lining up with TRBD1. The CDR3 is made up of 14 amino acids. V shed 1 base and J 7 bases; nucleotides not matched to a gene: 7. The germline V gene encodes CDR1 LGHNA and CDR2 YSLEER. CDR3 in amino acids: CASSQATGTGEQYF. CDR3 sequence (DNA): TGCGCCAGCAGCCAAGCGACAGGGACCGGTGAGCAGTACTTC.

CDR3 loop: CASGPAGTIPYEQYF. CDR3 bases: TGTGCTAGTGGTCCCGCCGGGACTATCCCCTACGAGCAGTACTTC. V usage is TRBV12-5 and J usage is TRBJ2-5; 7 bases match TRBD2. The better agreement between TRBJ2-7 and the DNA end casts doubt on the J call. Germline V gene sequence: CDR1 LGHNT, CDR2 FRNRAP. The length of the CDR3 is 15 residues.

The sample holds a few counts of this clonotype. V is TRBV28 and J is TRBJ2-5, with TRBD2 as a possible D gene (6 bases). Gene TRBJ2-7 matches the end of the DNA better, so the J call may be wrong. Per the germline V gene, CDR1 is MDHEN and CDR2 is SYDVKM. The CDR3 is 16 amino acids. The CDR3 sequence: CASSQALAGLSYEQYF. DNA of the CDR3: TGTGCCAGCAGTCAGGCTTTGGCGGGGCTCTCCTACGAGCAGTACTTC.

The chain has TRBV5-6 and TRBJ2-4; 7 nucleotides match TRBD1. The junction had 8 bases not matched to a gene; V was cut back by 4 bases and J by 1 base. CDR3 length: 16 residues. Germline CDR1 and CDR2: SGHDT and YYEEEE. In DNA, the CDR3 is TGTGCCAGCAGCCTTAGGGGGCTTAGGGCCAAAAACATTCAGTACTTC. It specifies CASSLRGLRAKNIQYF. The whole variable domain, remainder taken from reference TRBV5-6 and TRBJ2-4, is DAGVTQSPTHLIKTRGQQVTLRCSPKSGHDTVSWYQQALGQGPQFIFQYYEEEERQRGNFPDRFSGHQFPNYSSELNVNALLLGDSALYLCASSLRGLRAKNIQYFGAGTRLSVL.

This clonotype has only a few counts. V gene TRBV5-6 combines with J gene TRBJ1-1, with 8 bases fitting TRBD1. The J segment lost 1 base and the V segment lost 0 bases, leaving 2 bases of the junction unmatched. CDR1 is SGHDT, CDR2 YYEEEE, per germline. The CDR3 spans 15 residues. The CDR3 sequence is CASSLGQGTNTEAFF. In DNA form, the CDR3 reads TGTGCCAGCAGCTTGGGACAGGGGACGAACACTGAAGCTTTCTTT.

The J gene is TRBJ2-2, the V gene TRBV6-1; D gene uncertain. The ends were cut back, 3 bases at V and 8 bases at J, with 4 bases in the middle. The CDR3 is 11 amino acids. Germline CDR1 is MNHNS and CDR2 is SASEGT. The CDR3 reads CASSDGGELFF. The CDR3 DNA reads as TGTGCCAGCAGTGACGGTGGGGAGCTGTTTTTT.

Only one count was recorded for this clonotype. V and J are TRBV2 and TRBJ2-7; D might be TRBD1 or TRBD2, each matching 5 bases. This CDR3 has 14 amino acids. The V end lost 7 bases, the J end lost 0 bases, and 13 bases lay between the germline ends. The germline CDR1 and CDR2 sequences are SNHLY and FYNNEI. This CDR3 reads CASNYKGTSYEQYF. CDR3 coding DNA: TGTGCCAGCAATTATAAAGGGACCTCCTACGAGCAGTACTTC. Full variable domain (remainder filled in from reference TRBV2 and TRBJ2-7): EPEVTQTPSHQVTQMGQEVILRCVPISNHLYFYWYRQILGQKVEFLVSFYNNEISEKSEIFDDQFSVERPDGSNFTLKIRSTKLEDSAMYFCASNYKGTSYEQYFGPGTRLTVT.

The chain carries TRBV5-1 and TRBJ1-1; D call uncertain. The CDR3 sequence is 15 residues long. Germline CDR1 reads SGHRS; CDR2 reads YFSETQ. Trimming removed 0 bases at V and 1 base at J, with 10 bases between. The CDR3 protein is CASSLAGTTNTEAFF. CDR3 DNA: TGCGCCAGCAGCTTGGCGGGCACCACGAACACTGAAGCTTTCTTT.

This clonotype was seen a handful of times. The gene calls are TRBV4-2 and TRBJ2-2, with D hard to call. Trimming stripped 1 base from V and 4 bases from J, with 7 bases between. The CDR3 has 14 residues. The germline V gene encodes CDR1 LGHNA and CDR2 YNFKEQ. The CDR3: CASSQGQATGELFF. The CDR3 DNA is TGTGCCAGCAGCCAAGGGCAGGCCACCGGGGAGCTGTTTTTT.

This clonotype was counted between two and nine times. The gene calls are TRBV10-3 and TRBJ2-1; D not certain. V was cut by 11 bases and J by 6 bases, with 11 bases left in between. The CDR3 runs 11 residues. Germline V CDR1 and CDR2: ENHRY, SYGVKD. Here the CDR3 DNA reads TGTGCCCCTCCCGTCGGCAATGAGCAGTTCTTC. It is translated as CAPPVGNEQFF.

This rearrangement joins TRBV7-2 to TRBJ1-2; tentative D call: TRBD1 (5 bases). Germline V lookup: CDR1 SGHTA, CDR2 FQGNSA. Trimming removed 10 bases from V and 2 bases from J, with 8 bases in between. The CDR3 is 11 amino acids. The CDR3 nucleotides read TGTGCCACGGACAAAAACTATGGCTACACCTTC. Protein product: CATDKNYGYTF.

The V gene is TRBV29-1, the J gene TRBJ2-1, with D perhaps matching TRBD1 or TRBD2 (6 bases each). Germline CDR1 and CDR2: SQVTM and ANQGSEA. The CDR3 runs to 14 residues. Trimming removed 7 bases at V and 3 bases at J, with 16 bases between. CDR3: CSGFGGGIYNEQFF. The DNA for the CDR3 is TGCAGCGGATTCGGAGGGGGGATCTACAATGAGCAGTTCTTC.

This chain uses TRBV7-9 with TRBJ1-1; D is undetermined. V lost 5 bases and J 2 bases, leaving 18 bases between the germline ends. Per germline, CDR1 SEHNR and CDR2 FQNEAQ (reference sequence). This CDR3 has 16 amino acids. Written as DNA, the CDR3 is TGTGCCAGCAGCGAACACCCTACCTTACGAAACACTGAAGCTTTCTTT. It translates to CASSEHPTLRNTEAFF.

This clonotype was observed a few times. This sequence joins TRBV12-3 or TRBV12-4 and TRBJ2-7, with TRBD1 matching 11 bases. The ends lost 7 bases at V and 6 bases at J; junction bases unmatched: 14. This CDR3 is 16 amino acids long. DNA for the CDR3: TGTGCCAGCACAAGGATCGGGACAGGGGGTTCTCGCGAGCAGTACTTC. It specifies CASTRIGTGGSREQYF.